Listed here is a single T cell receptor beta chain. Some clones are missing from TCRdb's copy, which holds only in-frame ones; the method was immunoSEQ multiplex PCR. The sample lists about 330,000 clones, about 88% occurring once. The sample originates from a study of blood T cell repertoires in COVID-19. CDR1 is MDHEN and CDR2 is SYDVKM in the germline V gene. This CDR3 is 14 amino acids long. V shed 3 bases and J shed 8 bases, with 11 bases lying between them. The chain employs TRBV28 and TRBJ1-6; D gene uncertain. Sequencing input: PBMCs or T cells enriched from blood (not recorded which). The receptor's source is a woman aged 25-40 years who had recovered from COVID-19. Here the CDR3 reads CASSLRRRDSPLHF. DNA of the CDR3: TGTGCCAGCAGTTTGCGACGGAGAGATTCACCCCTCCACTTT.